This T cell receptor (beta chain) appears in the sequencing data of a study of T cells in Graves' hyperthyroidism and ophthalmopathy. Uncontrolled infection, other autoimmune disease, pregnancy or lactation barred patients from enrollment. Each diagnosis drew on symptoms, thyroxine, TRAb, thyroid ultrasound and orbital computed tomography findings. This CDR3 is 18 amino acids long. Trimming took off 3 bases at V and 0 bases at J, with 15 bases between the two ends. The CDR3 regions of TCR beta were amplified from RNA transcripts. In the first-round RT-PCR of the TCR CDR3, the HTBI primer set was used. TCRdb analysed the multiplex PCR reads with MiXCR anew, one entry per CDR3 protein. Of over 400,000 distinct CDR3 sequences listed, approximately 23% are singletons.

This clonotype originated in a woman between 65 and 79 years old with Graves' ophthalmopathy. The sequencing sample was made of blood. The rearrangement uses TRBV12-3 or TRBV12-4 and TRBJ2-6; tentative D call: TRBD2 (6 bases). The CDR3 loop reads CASSFYGTFSSGANVLTF. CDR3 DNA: TGTGCCAGCAGTTTCTATGGGACTTTCAGCTCTGGGGCCAACGTCCTGACTTTC.